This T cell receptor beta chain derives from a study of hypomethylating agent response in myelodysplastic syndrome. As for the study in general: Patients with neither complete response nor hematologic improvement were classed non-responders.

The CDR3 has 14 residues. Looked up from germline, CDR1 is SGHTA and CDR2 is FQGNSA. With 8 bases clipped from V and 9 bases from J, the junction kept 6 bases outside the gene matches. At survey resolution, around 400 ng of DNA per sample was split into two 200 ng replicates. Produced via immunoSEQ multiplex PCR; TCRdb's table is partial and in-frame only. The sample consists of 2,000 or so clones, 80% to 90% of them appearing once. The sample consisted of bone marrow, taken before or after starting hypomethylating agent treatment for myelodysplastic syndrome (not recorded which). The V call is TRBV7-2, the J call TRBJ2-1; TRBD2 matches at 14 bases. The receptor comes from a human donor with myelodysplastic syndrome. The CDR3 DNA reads TGTGCCAGCGACCGACTAGCGGGGGGGACTGAGCAGTTCTTC. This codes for CASDRLAGGTEQFF.